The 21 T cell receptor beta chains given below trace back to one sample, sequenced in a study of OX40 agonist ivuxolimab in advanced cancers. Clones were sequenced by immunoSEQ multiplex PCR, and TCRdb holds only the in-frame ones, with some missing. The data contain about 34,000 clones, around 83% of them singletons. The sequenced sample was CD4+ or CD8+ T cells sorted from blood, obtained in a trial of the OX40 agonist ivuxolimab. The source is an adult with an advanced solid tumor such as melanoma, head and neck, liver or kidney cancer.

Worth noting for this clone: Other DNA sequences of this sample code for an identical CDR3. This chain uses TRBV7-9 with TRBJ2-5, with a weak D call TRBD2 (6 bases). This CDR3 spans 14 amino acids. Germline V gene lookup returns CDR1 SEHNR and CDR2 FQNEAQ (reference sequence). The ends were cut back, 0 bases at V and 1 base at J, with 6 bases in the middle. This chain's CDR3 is CASSLAGGQETQYF. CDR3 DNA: TGTGCCAGCAGCTTAGCGGGGGGCCAAGAGACCCAGTACTTC.

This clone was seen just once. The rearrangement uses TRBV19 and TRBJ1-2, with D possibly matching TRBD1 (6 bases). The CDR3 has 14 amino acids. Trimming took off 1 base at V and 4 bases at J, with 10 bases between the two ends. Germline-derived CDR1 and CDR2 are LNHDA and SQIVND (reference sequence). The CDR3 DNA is TGTGCCAGTAGTATAGGGGACATGACCTATGGCTACACCTTC. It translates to CASSIGDMTYGYTF.

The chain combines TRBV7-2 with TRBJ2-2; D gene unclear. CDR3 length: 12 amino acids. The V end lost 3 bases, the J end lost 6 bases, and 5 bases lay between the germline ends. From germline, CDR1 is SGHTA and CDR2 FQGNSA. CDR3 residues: CASSFRAGELFF. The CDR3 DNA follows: TGTGCCAGCAGCTTTAGGGCCGGGGAGCTGTTTTTT.

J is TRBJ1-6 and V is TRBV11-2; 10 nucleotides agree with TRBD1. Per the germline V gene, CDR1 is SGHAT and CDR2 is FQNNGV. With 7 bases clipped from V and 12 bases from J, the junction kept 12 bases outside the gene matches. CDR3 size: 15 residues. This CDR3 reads CASKGQGRLSVPLHF. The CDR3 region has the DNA TGTGCCAGCAAGGGACAGGGGAGATTAAGTGTACCCCTCCACTTT.

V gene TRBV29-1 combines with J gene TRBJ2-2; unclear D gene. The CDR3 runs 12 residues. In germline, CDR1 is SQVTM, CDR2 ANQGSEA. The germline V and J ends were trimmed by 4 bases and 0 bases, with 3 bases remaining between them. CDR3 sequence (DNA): TGCAGCGTTGGGGCGAACACCGGGGAGCTGTTTTTT. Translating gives CSVGANTGELFF.

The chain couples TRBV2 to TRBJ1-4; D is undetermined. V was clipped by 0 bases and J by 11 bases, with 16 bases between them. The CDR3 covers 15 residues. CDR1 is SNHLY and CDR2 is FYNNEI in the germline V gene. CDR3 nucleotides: TGTGCCAGCAGTGAAGCGCGTTCAAACGCGGGGAAACTGTTTTTT. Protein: CASSEARSNAGKLFF.

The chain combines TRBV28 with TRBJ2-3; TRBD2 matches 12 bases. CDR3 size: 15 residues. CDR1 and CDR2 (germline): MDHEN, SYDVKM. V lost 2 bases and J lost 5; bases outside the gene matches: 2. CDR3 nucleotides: TGTGCCAGCAGTTTAACGACTAGCGGGGGAGATACGCAGTATTTT. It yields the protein CASSLTTSGGDTQYF.

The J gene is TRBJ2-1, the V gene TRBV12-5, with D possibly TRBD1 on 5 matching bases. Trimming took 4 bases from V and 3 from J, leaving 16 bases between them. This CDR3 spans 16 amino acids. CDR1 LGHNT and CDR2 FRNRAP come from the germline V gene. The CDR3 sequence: CASGSSRGEFYNEQFF. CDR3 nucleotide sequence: TGTGCTAGTGGTTCCTCTAGGGGTGAATTCTACAATGAGCAGTTCTTC.

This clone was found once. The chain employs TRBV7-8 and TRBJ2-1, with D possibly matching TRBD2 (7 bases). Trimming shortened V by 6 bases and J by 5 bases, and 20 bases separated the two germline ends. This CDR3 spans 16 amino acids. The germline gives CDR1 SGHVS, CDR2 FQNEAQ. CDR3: CASRSRGGVGDNEQFF. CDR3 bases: TGTGCCAGCAGATCCCGAGGGGGGGTCGGGGACAATGAGCAGTTCTTC. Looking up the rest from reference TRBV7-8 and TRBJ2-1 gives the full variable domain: GAGVSQSPRYKVAKRGQDVALRCDPISGHVSLFWYQQALGQGPEFLTYFQNEAQLDKSGLPSDRFFAERPEGSVSTLKIQRTQQEDSAVYLCASRSRGGVGDNEQFFGPGTRLTVL.

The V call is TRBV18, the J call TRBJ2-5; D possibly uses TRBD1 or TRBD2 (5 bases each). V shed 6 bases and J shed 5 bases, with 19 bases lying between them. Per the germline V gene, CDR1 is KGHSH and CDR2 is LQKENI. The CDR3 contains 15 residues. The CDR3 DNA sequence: TGTGCCAGCTCGCTTTCCGAGGGGCTTTGGGAGACCCAGTACTTC. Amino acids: CASSLSEGLWETQYF.

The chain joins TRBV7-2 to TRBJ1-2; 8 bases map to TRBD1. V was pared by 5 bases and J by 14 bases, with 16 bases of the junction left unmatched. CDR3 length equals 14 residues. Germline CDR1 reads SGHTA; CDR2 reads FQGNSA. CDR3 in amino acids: CASSPRNRGSSQTF. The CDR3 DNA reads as TGTGCCAGCAGCCCCCGTAACAGGGGGTCCTCACAGACCTTC. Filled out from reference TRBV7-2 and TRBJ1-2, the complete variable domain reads GAGVSQSPSNKVTEKGKDVELRCDPISGHTALYWYRQSLGQGLEFLIYFQGNSAPDKSGLPSDRFSAERTGGSVSTLTIQRTQQEDSAVYLCASSPRNRGSSQTFGSGTRLTVV.

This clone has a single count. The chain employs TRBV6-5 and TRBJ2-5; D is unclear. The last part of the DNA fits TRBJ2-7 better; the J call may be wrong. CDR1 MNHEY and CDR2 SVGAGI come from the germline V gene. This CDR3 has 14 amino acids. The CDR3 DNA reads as TGTGCCAGCAGTTACGGAGACAAGTGGCACGAGCAGTACTTC. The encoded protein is CASSYGDKWHEQYF.

CDR3 loop: CASSLMEDGQPQHF. The CDR3 region has the DNA TGTGCCAGCAGCTTGATGGAGGACGGCCAGCCCCAGCATTTT. The genes are TRBV5-5 and TRBJ1-5, with no clear D. V was pared by 1 base and J by 7 bases, with 12 bases between. Germline CDR1 is SGHKS and CDR2 is YYEKEE (reference sequence). The CDR3 is 14 amino acids.

This CDR3 is CASSLGGSGGAWETQYF. CDR3 DNA sequence: TGTGCCAGCAGCTTAGGGGGTAGCGGGGGTGCCTGGGAGACCCAGTACTTC. The chain couples TRBV11-2 to TRBJ2-5, with TRBD2 identical over 9 bases. V lost 1 base, J lost 5 bases, and 11 bases stayed unmatched. The CDR3 extends over 17 amino acids. Germline values: CDR1 SGHAT, CDR2 FQNNGV.

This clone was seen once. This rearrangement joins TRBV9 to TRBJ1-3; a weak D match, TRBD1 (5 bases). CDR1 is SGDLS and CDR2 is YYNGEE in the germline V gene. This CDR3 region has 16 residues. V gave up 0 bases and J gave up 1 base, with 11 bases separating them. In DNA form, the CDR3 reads TGTGCCAGCAGCGTAGCTACGGGGGAATCTGGAAACACCATATATTTT. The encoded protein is CASSVATGESGNTIYF.

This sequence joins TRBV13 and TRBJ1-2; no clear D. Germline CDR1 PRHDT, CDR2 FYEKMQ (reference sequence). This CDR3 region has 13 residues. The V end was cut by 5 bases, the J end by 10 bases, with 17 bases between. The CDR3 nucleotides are TGTGCCAGCAGCCGACCTGAGGTGAGCTACTACACCTTC. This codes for CASSRPEVSYYTF. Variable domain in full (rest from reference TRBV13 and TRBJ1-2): AAGVIQSPRHLIKEKRETATLKCYPIPRHDTVYWYQQGPGQDPQFLISFYEKMQSDKGSIPDRFSAQQFSDYHSELNMSSLELGDSALYFCASSRPEVSYYTFGSGTRLTVV.

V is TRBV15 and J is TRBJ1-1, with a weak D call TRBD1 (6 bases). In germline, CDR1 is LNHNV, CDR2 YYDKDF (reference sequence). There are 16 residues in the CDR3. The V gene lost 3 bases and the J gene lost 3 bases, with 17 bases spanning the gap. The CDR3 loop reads CATSSPIHRVDTEAFF. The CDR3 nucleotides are TGTGCCACCAGCAGCCCTATCCACAGGGTGGACACTGAAGCTTTCTTT.

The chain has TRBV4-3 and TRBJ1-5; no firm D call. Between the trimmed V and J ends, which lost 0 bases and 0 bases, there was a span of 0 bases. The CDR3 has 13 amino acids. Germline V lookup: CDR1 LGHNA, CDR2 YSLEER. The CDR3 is CASSQDSNQPQHF. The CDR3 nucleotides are TGCGCCAGCAGCCAAGATAGCAATCAGCCCCAGCATTTT.

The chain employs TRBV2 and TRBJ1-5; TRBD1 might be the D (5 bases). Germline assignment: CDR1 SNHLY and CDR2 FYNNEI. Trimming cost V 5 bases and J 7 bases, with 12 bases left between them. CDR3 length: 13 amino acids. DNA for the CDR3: TGTGCCAGCAGTCCAGGGATGCGGCAGCCCCAGCATTTT. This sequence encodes CASSPGMRQPQHF.

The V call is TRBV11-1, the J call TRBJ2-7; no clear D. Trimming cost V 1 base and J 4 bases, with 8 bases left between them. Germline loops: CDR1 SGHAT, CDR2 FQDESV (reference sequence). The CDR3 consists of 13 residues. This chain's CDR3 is CASSLDRAYEQYF. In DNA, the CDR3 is TGTGCCAGCAGCTTAGATCGGGCATACGAGCAGTACTTC.

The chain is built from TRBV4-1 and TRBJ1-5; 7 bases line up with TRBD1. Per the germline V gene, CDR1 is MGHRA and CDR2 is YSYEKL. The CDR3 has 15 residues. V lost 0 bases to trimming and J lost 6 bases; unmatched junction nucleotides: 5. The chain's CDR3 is CASSQDPRTGQPQHF. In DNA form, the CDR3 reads TGCGCCAGCAGCCAAGACCCTCGGACAGGTCAGCCCCAGCATTTT.